Listed below are T cell receptor beta chains from one sample, sequenced in a study of blood T cell repertoires in COVID-19. Profiling relied on immunoSEQ multiplex PCR, and the TCRdb table lists in-frame clones only, not all of them. The sample lists 220,000 or so clones; roughly four fifths were seen once. Sequenced input: PBMCs or T cells enriched from blood (not recorded which). The source is a woman in her 40s with acute COVID-19. Both conserved end residues are part of each CDR3. Each record gives: CDR3 DNA, CDR3 protein, clone size, V gene, J gene, D gene. D genes are given only for firm matches. Clone size, where shown, is once, few, many, or a class for clones that have expanded.

CDR3 DNA: TGTGCCAGCAGATGGACAGGGGGCTCTGCAACTAATGAAAAACTGTTTTTT; CDR3 protein: CASRWTGGSATNEKLFF; clone size: NA; V gene: TRBV2; J gene: TRBJ1-4; D gene: TRBD1
CDR3 DNA: TGTGCCAGCTCACTCAGGGTTTCCGCGAGCTCTGGAAACACCATATATTTT; CDR3 protein: CASSLRVSASSGNTIYF; clone size: NA; V gene: TRBV18; J gene: TRBJ1-3; D gene: NA
CDR3 DNA: TGTGCCAGTAGTATAGCGGGGGGCCACAATGAGCAGTTCTTC; CDR3 protein: CASSIAGGHNEQFF; clone size: once; V gene: TRBV19; J gene: TRBJ2-1; D gene: NA
CDR3 DNA: TGTGCCAGCTCACCATGGAGGGGCATAGAGACCCAGTACTTC; CDR3 protein: CASSPWRGIETQYF; clone size: NA; V gene: TRBV18; J gene: TRBJ2-5; D gene: NA
CDR3 DNA: TGTGCCAGCAGCCAGCCAGGGGGGCGGATGAACACCGGGGAGCTGTTTTTT; CDR3 protein: CASSQPGGRMNTGELFF; clone size: NA; V gene: TRBV3-1/TRBV3-2; J gene: TRBJ2-2; D gene: NA
CDR3 DNA: TGCGCCAGCAGCTTGGCAGGGGACTATGGCTACACCTTC; CDR3 protein: CASSLAGDYGYTF; clone size: few; V gene: TRBV5-1; J gene: TRBJ1-2; D gene: NA
CDR3 DNA: TGTGCCTTTAGCGGGACGGGAGGTTACAATGAGCAGTTCTTC; CDR3 protein: CAFSGTGGYNEQFF; clone size: NA; V gene: TRBV30; J gene: TRBJ2-1; D gene: TRBD2
CDR3 DNA: TGCGCCAGCAGTCCTACTAGCGGCTCCTACGAGCAGTACTTC; CDR3 protein: CASSPTSGSYEQYF; clone size: few; V gene: TRBV5-1; J gene: TRBJ2-7; D gene: TRBD2
CDR3 DNA: TGTGCCAGCAGCCAAGATGCGGGCAGGGGATATAATTCACCCCTCCACTTT; CDR3 protein: CASSQDAGRGYNSPLHF; clone size: few; V gene: TRBV3-1/TRBV3-2; J gene: TRBJ1-6; D gene: NA
CDR3 DNA: TGTGCCAGCACCGACAGGGGATCAGGTGGAAACACCATATATTTT; CDR3 protein: CASTDRGSGGNTIYF; clone size: NA; V gene: TRBV6-5; J gene: TRBJ1-3; D gene: TRBD1
CDR3 DNA: TGCGCCAGCAGCCAAGGGCGACTTTCTAATGAAAAACTGTTTTTT; CDR3 protein: CASSQGRLSNEKLFF; clone size: once; V gene: TRBV4-1; J gene: TRBJ1-4; D gene: NA
CDR3 DNA: TGCAGCGTTGAAGATCGAGCCGACTATGGCTACACCTTC; CDR3 protein: CSVEDRADYGYTF; clone size: NA; V gene: TRBV29-1; J gene: TRBJ1-2; D gene: NA
CDR3 DNA: TGTGCCAGTAGAAGGGGTCAGGCCACTGAAGCTTTCTTT; CDR3 protein: CASRRGQATEAFF; clone size: NA; V gene: TRBV19; J gene: TRBJ1-1; D gene: NA
CDR3 DNA: TGTGCCAGCAGCTTGGTGATCGGGGGGAAGGGGAATGAGCAGTTCTTC; CDR3 protein: CASSLVIGGKGNEQFF; clone size: NA; V gene: TRBV5-6; J gene: TRBJ2-1; D gene: TRBD2
CDR3 DNA: TGTGCCAGCAGCCCCGGGTACTACGAGCAGTACTTC; CDR3 protein: CASSPGYYEQYF; clone size: NA; V gene: TRBV12-3/TRBV12-4; J gene: TRBJ2-7; D gene: NA
CDR3 DNA: TGTGCCAGCAGTGGGCAGGGGGATGGCTACACCTTC; CDR3 protein: CASSGQGDGYTF; clone size: NA; V gene: TRBV28; J gene: TRBJ1-2; D gene: TRBD1
CDR3 DNA: TGTGCCAGCCTTGTGACAGGGGCGTATGGCTACACCTTC; CDR3 protein: CASLVTGAYGYTF; clone size: NA; V gene: TRBV5-4; J gene: TRBJ1-2; D gene: TRBD1
CDR3 DNA: TGTGCCAGCTCACCGGGCAGGGGAAGTACGCATTCACCCCTCCACTTT; CDR3 protein: CASSPGRGSTHSPLHF; clone size: NA; V gene: TRBV18; J gene: TRBJ1-6; D gene: NA
CDR3 DNA: TGCGCCAGCAGCCCCGCGGTTGGGTCCCTTCCCTCCGAGCAGTACTTC; CDR3 protein: CASSPAVGSLPSEQYF; clone size: NA; V gene: TRBV5-1; J gene: TRBJ2-7; D gene: NA
CDR3 DNA: TGCGCCAGCAGCCCGCCGGGACAGAACAATGAGCAGTTCTTC; CDR3 protein: CASSPPGQNNEQFF; clone size: NA; V gene: TRBV4-1; J gene: TRBJ2-1; D gene: TRBD1
CDR3 DNA: TGTGCCAGCAGTTCGGTTTATCTTCTTGGCTACACCTTC; CDR3 protein: CASSSVYLLGYTF; clone size: NA; V gene: TRBV28; J gene: TRBJ1-2; D gene: NA
CDR3 DNA: TGTGCCAGCAGTGAGGGGGCGCTTCCACTACTGAACACTGAAGCTTTCTTT; CDR3 protein: CASSEGALPLLNTEAFF; clone size: NA; V gene: TRBV6-1; J gene: TRBJ1-1; D gene: NA
CDR3 DNA: TGTGCCAGCAGCCGCGGACAGCTACAAGCTAACTATGGCTACACCTTC; CDR3 protein: CASSRGQLQANYGYTF; clone size: NA; V gene: TRBV11-2; J gene: TRBJ1-2; D gene: NA
CDR3 DNA: TGCGCCAGCGGGTCACGACAGGGGGCGCTTGAAGATGGCTACACCTTC; CDR3 protein: CASGSRQGALEDGYTF; clone size: NA; V gene: TRBV5-1; J gene: TRBJ1-2; D gene: TRBD1
CDR3 DNA: TGTGCCAGCGGGTCTCCCGGGGATTTTACCTATGGCTACACCTTC; CDR3 protein: CASGSPGDFTYGYTF; clone size: NA; V gene: TRBV9; J gene: TRBJ1-2; D gene: NA